Sequencing of this TCR beta chain was carried out in a study of cytomegalovirus exposure and HLA in healthy donors. The PCR ran on 60 Vbeta and 13 Jbeta primers. The table came from immunoSEQ multiplex PCR; TCRdb's copy has only in-frame clones and leaves some out. Of about 170,000 clones listed, 75% to 90% are singletons. Trimming removed 2 bases from V and 3 bases from J; junction bases left unmatched: 3. Per the germline V gene, CDR1 is MGHDK and CDR2 is SYGVNS. This CDR3 spans 14 amino acids. Study-wide results and caveats: Prediction of most subjects' HLA-A and HLA-B alleles by TCR beta sequences was reportedly accurate.

To note about this clone: What it binds is unknown.

The V call is TRBV25-1, the J call TRBJ2-7; the match to TRBD1 covers 8 bases. The sample consisted of PBMCs. The TCR originated in a woman aged 50 to 65 in good health and CMV-seropositive. CDR3 in DNA: TGTGCCAGCAGTGAAGGACAGGGTGTCTACGAGCAGTACTTC. This encodes CASSEGQGVYEQYF.